The 15 T cell receptor beta chains listed next were all sequenced from one sample in a study of T cell responses to AZD1222 COVID-19 vaccine. Repertoires were generated with immunoSEQ multiplex PCR, while TCRdb's copy carries only in-frame clones and drops some. The sample gives some 180,000 clones, around 90% of which show up once; more than 1.5% is in the top ten. The source was peripheral blood, collected 28 days after the second AZD1222 dose. The receptors come from an adult who received the AZD1222 COVID-19 vaccine.

This clone was detected only once. One end of the junction does not line up with germline, which may come from a read error. V and J are TRBV12-3 or TRBV12-4 and TRBJ2-6; D is undetermined. This CDR3 has 13 residues. The CDR3 region has the DNA TGTGCCAGCAGCACCTCTGGTGCCAACGTCCTGACTTTC. Its protein product is CASSTSGANVLTF.

V and J are TRBV6-2 or TRBV6-3 and TRBJ1-5; the D is unclear. There are 15 residues in the CDR3. V dropped 2 bases and J dropped 1 base, with 9 bases sitting between them. Germline assignment: CDR1 MNHEY and CDR2 SVGEGT. Here the CDR3 DNA reads TGTGCCAGCAGTTACAGCGGAGGGAGCAATCAGCCCCAGCATTTT. It yields the protein CASSYSGGSNQPQHF.

This clone was seen only a few times. J is TRBJ2-3 and V is TRBV6-6; D might be TRBD2 (6 bases). CDR3 length: 16 amino acids. Trimming cost V 2 bases and J 2 bases, with 14 bases left between them. The germline gives CDR1 MNHNY, CDR2 SVGAGI (reference sequence). CDR3 nucleotides: TGTGCCAGCAGTTACCAACACAAGCGGGTCACAGATACGCAGTATTTT. It encodes CASSYQHKRVTDTQYF.

The chain couples TRBV5-1 to TRBJ2-1; 9 positions agree with TRBD2. Germline CDR1 and CDR2: SGHRS and YFSETQ. The CDR3 runs 15 residues. V was pared by 0 bases and J by 9 bases, with 7 bases of the junction left unmatched. The chain's CDR3 is CASSLARREGGEQFF. The CDR3 DNA is TGCGCCAGCAGCTTGGCCCGGCGGGAGGGGGGTGAGCAGTTCTTC.

This chain connects TRBV3-1 (or the pseudogene TRBV3-2) to TRBJ2-3; D not certain. Trimming took off 6 bases at V and 2 bases at J, with 15 bases between the two ends. Per the germline V gene, CDR1 is LGHDT and CDR2 is YNNKEL (reference sequence). There are 15 residues in the CDR3. The CDR3 spells CASSTSGMDTDTQYF. In DNA, the CDR3 is TGTGCCAGCAGTACTTCTGGGATGGACACAGATACGCAGTATTTT.

The chain links TRBV18 to TRBJ2-4, with D possibly called TRBD1 or TRBD2 (5 bases each). Trimming removed 0 bases from V and 10 bases from J, with 13 bases in between. Germline V gene sequence: CDR1 KGHSH, CDR2 LQKENI. The CDR3 sequence is 14 residues long. The CDR3 is CASSPPGEPGIQYF. The CDR3 DNA reads as TGTGCCAGCTCACCACCGGGGGAACCAGGGATTCAGTACTTC.

The V and J genes are TRBV6-6 and TRBJ2-7; 7 nucleotides agree with TRBD1. The V gene's germline CDR1 is MNHNY and CDR2 SVGAGI (reference sequence). The CDR3 covers 14 residues. J lost 2 bases, V lost 8 bases, and 9 bases had no gene match. The CDR3 DNA reads as TGTGCCAGCGCCGAGGGGGCGCAGACCTACGAGCAGTACTTC. Translation: CASAEGAQTYEQYF.

The rearrangement uses TRBV10-3 and TRBJ1-5; possible D gene TRBD1, 5 bases. CDR1 ENHRY and CDR2 SYGVKD come from the germline V gene. The CDR3 spans 15 residues. V was trimmed by 6 bases and J by 6 bases, leaving 18 bases between them. The CDR3 bases are TGTGCCATCAGCTACCAGGGCAGGGAGGGTCAGCCCCAGCATTTT. This codes for CAISYQGREGQPQHF.

J is TRBJ1-2 and V is TRBV19; maybe TRBD1 (6 bases). Trimming shortened V by 5 bases and J by 5 bases, and 9 bases separated the two germline ends. The CDR3 is 12 amino acids. CDR1 LNHDA and CDR2 SQIVND come from the germline V gene (reference sequence). The CDR3 protein is CASSRTEYGYTF. DNA of the CDR3: TGTGCCAGTAGTCGGACAGAGTATGGCTACACCTTC.

The V call is TRBV5-1, the J call TRBJ1-4; no firm D call. The CDR3 runs to 14 residues. The V and J ends lost 2 bases and 11 bases respectively, with 16 bases between them. Per germline, CDR1 SGHRS and CDR2 YFSETQ. CDR3 in DNA: TGCGCCAGCAGCTTAGGCAGCTTAGGTGTCAAACTGTTTTTT. Encoded protein: CASSLGSLGVKLFF. The full variable domain, rest sourced from reference TRBV5-1 and TRBJ1-4, is KAGVTQTPRYLIKTRGQQVTLSCSPISGHRSVSWYQQTPGQGLQFLFEYFSETQRNKGNFPGRFSGRQFSNSRSEMNVSTLELGDSALYLCASSLGSLGVKLFFGSGTQLSVL.

The V call is TRBV10-3, the J call TRBJ2-7; 9 bases match TRBD2. The trim removed 4 bases at V and 4 bases at J, leaving 20 bases unmatched. CDR3 length equals 19 residues. The germline V gene encodes CDR1 ENHRY and CDR2 SYGVKD. CDR3 sequence: CAISALVSGSGGGMYEQYF. CDR3 nucleotides: TGTGCCATCAGTGCTCTCGTATCGGGTAGCGGGGGAGGTATGTACGAGCAGTACTTC.

The chain joins TRBV2 to TRBJ1-1, with 7 bases that match TRBD1. J was trimmed by 13 bases and V by 6 bases; bases with no gene match: 5. This CDR3 is 10 amino acids long. CDR1 is SNHLY and CDR2 is FYNNEI in the germline V gene. Here the CDR3 DNA reads TGTGCCAGCAGGGGCGGACAGGTTTTCTTT. It translates to CASRGGQVFF.

V gene TRBV28 combines with J gene TRBJ1-2, with D hard to call. Germline CDR1 is MDHEN and CDR2 is SYDVKM. This CDR3 has 12 residues. With 8 bases removed from V and 1 base from J, the gap between germline ends came to 8 bases. CDR3 sequence: CASGSDNYGYTF. The DNA for the CDR3 is TGTGCCAGCGGATCAGATAACTATGGCTACACCTTC.

The genes are TRBV27 and TRBJ2-1; D unresolved. The germline V gene has CDR1 MNHEY and CDR2 SMNVEV (reference sequence). This CDR3 has 13 amino acids. The V and J ends lost 3 bases and 4 bases respectively, with 7 bases between them. The CDR3 is CASSFGQYNEQFF. The CDR3 DNA is TGTGCCAGCAGTTTTGGTCAATACAATGAGCAGTTCTTC.

The rearrangement links TRBV30 to TRBJ1-1, with TRBD1 identical over 8 bases. The germline V gene encodes CDR1 GTSNPN and CDR2 SVGIG (reference sequence). The CDR3 length is 12 residues. Germline trimming cut 0 bases from V and 10 bases from J; bases unmatched to any gene: 4. The CDR3: CAWSVLQGGAFF. CDR3 bases: TGTGCCTGGAGTGTACTACAGGGGGGAGCTTTCTTT.